Below, 14 T cell receptor beta chains from the same sample are listed, as sequenced in a study of cytomegalovirus exposure and HLA in healthy donors. PCR was performed using 60 Vbeta and 13 Jbeta primers. Repertoires were generated with immunoSEQ multiplex PCR, while TCRdb's copy carries only in-frame clones and drops some. The data show some 140,000 clones, around 77% seen once. Sequencing used PBMCs. The receptors were sampled from a man in his fifties or sixties in good health and CMV-seronegative.

The chain combines TRBV7-2 with TRBJ2-3, with D possibly TRBD2 on 6 matching bases. The V and J ends lost 3 bases and 7 bases respectively, with 11 bases between them. This CDR3 contains 13 residues. The germline V gene has CDR1 SGHTA and CDR2 FQGNSA. The CDR3 sequence: CASSLGGTNTQYF. DNA of the CDR3: TGTGCCAGCAGCTTGGGCGGGACGAATACGCAGTATTTT.

The chain uses TRBV7-9 and TRBJ1-5, with TRBD1 as a possible D gene (6 bases). CDR3 length: 14 residues. V was pared by 2 bases and J by 3 bases, with 8 bases between. Germline V gives CDR1 SEHNR, CDR2 FQNEAQ (reference sequence). The DNA for the CDR3 is TGTGCCAGCAGCTTAACAGGGTCCAATCAGCCCCAGCATTTT. It is translated as CASSLTGSNQPQHF.

The chain joins TRBV10-3 to TRBJ2-7, with a tentative D call TRBD2 (6 bases). Trimming left V 2 bases short and J 5 bases short, with 10 bases between. The CDR3 runs to 13 residues. Germline-derived CDR1 and CDR2 are ENHRY and SYGVKD. The CDR3 DNA sequence: TGTGCCATCAGTGAGGCGGGGTACAACGAGCAGTACTTC. Translating it yields CAISEAGYNEQYF.

This clone occurred once. The chain has TRBV14 and TRBJ2-1; TRBD2 aligns across 7 bases. Germline-derived CDR1 and CDR2 are SGHDN and FVKESK. This CDR3 region has 13 residues. With 4 bases clipped from V and 12 bases from J, the junction kept 9 bases outside the gene matches. CDR3 sequence reads: CASSPSSSGGQFF. In DNA, the CDR3 is TGTGCCAGCAGCCCATCCTCTAGCGGTGGGCAGTTCTTC.

The V gene is TRBV15, the J gene TRBJ2-2, with D tentatively TRBD2 (6 bases). Germline CDR1 and CDR2: LNHNV and YYDKDF (reference sequence). There are 14 residues in the CDR3. The V end was cut by 8 bases, the J end by 0 bases, with 10 bases between. The CDR3 DNA follows: TGTGCCACCTCGGGACTTCCGAACACCGGGGAGCTGTTTTTT. Translated: CATSGLPNTGELFF. The full variable domain, in which reference TRBV15 and TRBJ2-2 provide the parts outside the CDR3, is DAMVIQNPRYQVTQFGKPVTLSCSQTLNHNVMYWYQQKSSQAPKLLFHYYDKDFNNEADTPDNFQSRRPNTSFCFLDIRSPGLGDTAMYLCATSGLPNTGELFFGEGSRLTVL.

This clone came up a few times. This chain links TRBV6-1 with TRBJ1-1, with 9 bases matching TRBD1. The CDR3 runs to 14 residues. J lost 5 bases, V lost 5 bases, and 6 bases had no gene match. Per the germline V gene, CDR1 is MNHNS and CDR2 is SASEGT. The chain's CDR3 is CASSRGQGSTEAFF. DNA for the CDR3: TGTGCCAGCAGTAGGGGACAGGGATCGACTGAAGCTTTCTTT.

The chain employs TRBV4-2 and TRBJ2-3; D is unresolved. From germline, CDR1 is LGHNA and CDR2 YNFKEQ. Trimming shortened V by 0 bases and J by 6 bases, and 7 bases separated the two germline ends. The length of the CDR3 is 13 residues. CDR3 residues: CASSQDHGDTQYF. The DNA of the CDR3 is TGTGCCAGCAGCCAAGATCACGGTGATACGCAGTATTTT.

The chain is built from TRBV7-2 and TRBJ2-3; 8 bases match TRBD2. Trimming at V came to 4 bases and at J to 3 bases, leaving 3 bases not matched to a gene. The CDR3 length is 14 residues. Germline V gives CDR1 SGHTA, CDR2 FQGNSA. The CDR3 protein is CASSSGLGTDTQYF. The CDR3 region has the DNA TGTGCCAGCAGCTCGGGACTAGGAACAGATACGCAGTATTTT.

V and J are TRBV5-4 and TRBJ2-5; 7 bases fit TRBD2. TRBJ2-7 matches the DNA end more closely, so the J call is doubtful. CDR3 size: 15 residues. Germline assignment: CDR1 SGHNT and CDR2 YYREEE (reference sequence). In nucleotides, the CDR3 is TGTGCCAGCAGCTTTGGGAGGGAGGTTTCCTACGAGCAGTACTTC. It encodes CASSFGREVSYEQYF.

The rearrangement links TRBV21-1 to TRBJ1-1; no DNA check was done on the table's D call, TRBD1. TRBV21-1 constitutes a pseudogene. The CDR3 consists of 14 residues. In DNA form, the CDR3 reads TGTGCCAGCAGTTTGGGACAAGAGAGCACTGAAGCTTTCTTT. This sequence encodes CASSLGQESTEAFF.

Points on this clone: Distinct nucleotide sequences in the sample also encode this CDR3. The genes are TRBV5-1 and TRBJ2-5; tentative D call: TRBD2 (6 bases). V gave up 0 bases and J gave up 4 bases, with 10 bases separating them. The CDR3 runs 14 residues. Germline values: CDR1 SGHRS, CDR2 YFSETQ. Here the CDR3 reads CASSLGGSGETQYF. As DNA, the CDR3 is TGCGCCAGCAGCTTGGGTGGTAGCGGAGAGACCCAGTACTTC.

The V gene is TRBV28, the J gene TRBJ2-7; 10 bases fit TRBD1. The V and J ends lost 6 bases and 3 bases, in that order; junction bases with no gene match: 5. The germline V gene has CDR1 MDHEN and CDR2 SYDVKM. The CDR3 length is 14 residues. CDR3 bases: TGTGCCAGCAGCCTCAGGGACAGGGGCTACGAGCAGTACTTC. Translated: CASSLRDRGYEQYF.

The V gene is TRBV7-2, the J gene TRBJ1-2; TRBD1 might be the D (5 bases). Germline V gene lookup returns CDR1 SGHTA and CDR2 FQGNSA. This CDR3 is 11 amino acids long. Between the trimmed V and J ends, which lost 3 bases and 8 bases, there was a span of 7 bases. The CDR3 nucleotides read TGTGCCAGCAGCTTTGGGGGGGGCTACACCTTC. Amino acid sequence: CASSFGGGYTF.

The V gene is TRBV11-2, the J gene TRBJ2-5, with TRBD2 matching 12 bases. The CDR3 is 19 amino acids. J was trimmed by 2 bases and V by 6 bases; bases with no gene match: 16. CDR1 and CDR2 from the germline V gene are SGHAT and FQNNGV. CDR3 nucleotide sequence: TGTGCCAGCAGGCGAGGGCTAGCGGGAGGGGAGATGAGGCAAGAGACCCAGTACTTC. Its translation is CASRRGLAGGEMRQETQYF. The whole variable domain, filled in from reference TRBV11-2 and TRBJ2-5, reads EAGVAQSPRYKIIEKRQSVAFWCNPISGHATLYWYQQILGQGPKLLIQFQNNGVVDDSQLPKDRFSAERLKGVDSTLKIQPAKLEDSAVYLCASRRGLAGGEMRQETQYFGPGTRLLVL.